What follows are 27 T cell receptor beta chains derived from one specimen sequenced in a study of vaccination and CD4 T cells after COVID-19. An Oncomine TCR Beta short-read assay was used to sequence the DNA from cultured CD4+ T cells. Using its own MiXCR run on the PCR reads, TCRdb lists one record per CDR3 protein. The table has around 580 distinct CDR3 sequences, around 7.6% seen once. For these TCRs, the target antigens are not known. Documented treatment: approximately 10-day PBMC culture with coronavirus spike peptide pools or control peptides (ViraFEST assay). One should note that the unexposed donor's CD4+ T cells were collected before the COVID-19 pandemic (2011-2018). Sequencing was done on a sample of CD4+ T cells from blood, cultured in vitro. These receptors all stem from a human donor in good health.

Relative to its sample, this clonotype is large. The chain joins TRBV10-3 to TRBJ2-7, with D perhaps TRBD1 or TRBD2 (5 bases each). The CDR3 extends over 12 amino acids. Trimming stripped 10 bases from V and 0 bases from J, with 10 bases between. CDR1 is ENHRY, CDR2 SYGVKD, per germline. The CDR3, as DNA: TGTGCCACCGGGACGGACTCCTACGAGCAGTACTTC. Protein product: CATGTDSYEQYF.

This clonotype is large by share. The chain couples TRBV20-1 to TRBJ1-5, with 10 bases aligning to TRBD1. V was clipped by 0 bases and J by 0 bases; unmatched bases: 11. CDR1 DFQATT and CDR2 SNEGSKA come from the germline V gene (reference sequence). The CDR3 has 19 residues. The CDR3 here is CSARESETGGIYSNQPQHF. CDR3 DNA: TGCAGTGCTAGAGAATCGGAGACAGGGGGCATCTATAGCAATCAGCCCCAGCATTTT.

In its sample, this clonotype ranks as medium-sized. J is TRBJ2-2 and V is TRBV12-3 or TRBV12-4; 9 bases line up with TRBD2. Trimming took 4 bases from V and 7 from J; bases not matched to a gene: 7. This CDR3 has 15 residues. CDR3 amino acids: CASSSSGDGGGELFF. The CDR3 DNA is TGTGCCAGCAGTTCTAGCGGGGATGGCGGCGGGGAGCTGTTTTTT.

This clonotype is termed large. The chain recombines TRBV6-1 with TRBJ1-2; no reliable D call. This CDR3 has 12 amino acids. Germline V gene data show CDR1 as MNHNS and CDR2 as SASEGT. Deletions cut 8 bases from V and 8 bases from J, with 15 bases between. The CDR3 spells CASERWARGYTF. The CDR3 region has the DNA TGTGCCAGCGAGCGGTGGGCGCGGGGCTACACCTTC.

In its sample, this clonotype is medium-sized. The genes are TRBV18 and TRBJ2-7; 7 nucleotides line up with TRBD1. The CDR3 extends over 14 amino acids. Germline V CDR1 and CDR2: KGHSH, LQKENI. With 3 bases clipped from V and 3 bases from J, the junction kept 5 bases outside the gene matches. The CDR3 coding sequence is TGTGCCAGCTCACCGATCGGACAGGACTACGAGCAGTACTTC. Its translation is CASSPIGQDYEQYF.

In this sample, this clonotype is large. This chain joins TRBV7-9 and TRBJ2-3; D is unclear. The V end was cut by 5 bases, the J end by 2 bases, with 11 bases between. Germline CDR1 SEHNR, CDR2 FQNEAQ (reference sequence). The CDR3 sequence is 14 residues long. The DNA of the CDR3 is TGTGCCAGCAGCCCGCCCCAACTCACAGATACGCAGTATTTT. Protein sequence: CASSPPQLTDTQYF.

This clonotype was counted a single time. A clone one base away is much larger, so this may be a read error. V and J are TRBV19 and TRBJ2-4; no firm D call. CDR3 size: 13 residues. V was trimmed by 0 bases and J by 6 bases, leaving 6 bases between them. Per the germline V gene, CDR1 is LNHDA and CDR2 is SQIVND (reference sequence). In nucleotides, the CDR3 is TGTGCCAGTAGTATAGACTACCTAAACATTCAGTACTTC. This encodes CASSIDYLNIQYF.

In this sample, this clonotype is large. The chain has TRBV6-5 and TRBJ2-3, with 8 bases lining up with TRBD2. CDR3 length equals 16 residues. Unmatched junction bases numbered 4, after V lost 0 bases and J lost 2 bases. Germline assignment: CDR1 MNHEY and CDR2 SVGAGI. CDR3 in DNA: TGTGCCAGCAGTTACTCGGGGCGGGAGGCCACAGATACGCAGTATTTT. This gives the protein CASSYSGREATDTQYF.

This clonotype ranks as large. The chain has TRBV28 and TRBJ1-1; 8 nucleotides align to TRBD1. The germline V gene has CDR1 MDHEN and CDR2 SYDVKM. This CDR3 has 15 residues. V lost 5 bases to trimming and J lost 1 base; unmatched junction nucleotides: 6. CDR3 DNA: TGTGCCAGCAGTACCGCCGGGACAGGGAACACTGAAGCTTTCTTT. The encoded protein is CASSTAGTGNTEAFF. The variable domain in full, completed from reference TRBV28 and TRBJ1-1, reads DVKVTQSSRYLVKRTGEKVFLECVQDMDHENMFWYRQDPGLGLRLIYFSYDVKMKEKGDIPEGYSVSREKKERFSLILESASTNQTSMYLCASSTAGTGNTEAFFGQGTRLTVV.

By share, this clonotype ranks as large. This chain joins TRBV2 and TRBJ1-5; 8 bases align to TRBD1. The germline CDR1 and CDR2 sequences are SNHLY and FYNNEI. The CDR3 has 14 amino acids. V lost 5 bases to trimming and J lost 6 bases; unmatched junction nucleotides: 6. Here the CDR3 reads CASSFGQGGQPQHF. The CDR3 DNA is TGTGCCAGCAGTTTTGGACAGGGAGGTCAGCCCCAGCATTTT.

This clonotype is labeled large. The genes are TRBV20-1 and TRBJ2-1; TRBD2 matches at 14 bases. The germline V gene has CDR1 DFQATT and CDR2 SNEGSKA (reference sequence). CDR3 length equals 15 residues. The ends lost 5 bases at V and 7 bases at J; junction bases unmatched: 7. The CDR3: CSAYGTSGSFNEQFF. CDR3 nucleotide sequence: TGCAGTGCTTATGGGACTAGCGGGAGTTTTAATGAGCAGTTCTTC.

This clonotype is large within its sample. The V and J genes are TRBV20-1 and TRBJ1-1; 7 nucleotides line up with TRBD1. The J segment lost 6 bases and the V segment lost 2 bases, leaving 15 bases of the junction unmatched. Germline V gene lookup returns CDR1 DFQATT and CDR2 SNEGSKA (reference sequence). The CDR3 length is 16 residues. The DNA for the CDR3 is TGCAGTGCTAGAATTGTTAGGGGGCGCCTGCCCTCTGAAGCTTTCTTT. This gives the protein CSARIVRGRLPSEAFF.

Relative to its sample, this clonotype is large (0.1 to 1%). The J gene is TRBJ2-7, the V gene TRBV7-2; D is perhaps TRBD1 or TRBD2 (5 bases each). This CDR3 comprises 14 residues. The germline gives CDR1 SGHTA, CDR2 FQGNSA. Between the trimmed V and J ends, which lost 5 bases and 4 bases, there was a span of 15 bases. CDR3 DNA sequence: TGTGCCAGCAGCGGGGGACCCGACAAGTACGAGCAGTACTTC. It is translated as CASSGGPDKYEQYF.

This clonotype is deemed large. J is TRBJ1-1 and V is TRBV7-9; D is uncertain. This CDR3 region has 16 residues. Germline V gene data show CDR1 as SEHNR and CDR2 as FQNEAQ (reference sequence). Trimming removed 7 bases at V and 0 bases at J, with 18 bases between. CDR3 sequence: CASTTSPGSMNTEAFF. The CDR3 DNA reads TGTGCCAGCACCACCTCTCCGGGGTCCATGAACACTGAAGCTTTCTTT.

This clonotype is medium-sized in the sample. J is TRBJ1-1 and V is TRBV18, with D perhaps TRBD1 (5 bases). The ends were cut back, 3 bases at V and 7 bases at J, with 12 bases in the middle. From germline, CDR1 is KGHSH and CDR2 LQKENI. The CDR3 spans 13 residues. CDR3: CASSPPTGYEAFF. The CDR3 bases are TGTGCCAGCTCACCTCCAACAGGTTATGAAGCTTTCTTT.

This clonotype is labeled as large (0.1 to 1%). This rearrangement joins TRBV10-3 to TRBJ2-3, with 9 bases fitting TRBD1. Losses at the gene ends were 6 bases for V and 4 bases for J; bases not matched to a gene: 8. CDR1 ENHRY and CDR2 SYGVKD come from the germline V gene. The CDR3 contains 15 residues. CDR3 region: CAIRAGTGYADTQYF. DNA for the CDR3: TGTGCCATCAGGGCCGGGACAGGGTACGCAGATACGCAGTATTTT.

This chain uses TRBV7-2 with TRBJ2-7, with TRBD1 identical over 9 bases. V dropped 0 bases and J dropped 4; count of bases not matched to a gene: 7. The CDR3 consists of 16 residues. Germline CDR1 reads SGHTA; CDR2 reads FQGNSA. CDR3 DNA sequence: TGTGCCAGCAGCTTAGCAACAGGGGGCGGAAAGTACGAGCAGTACTTC. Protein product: CASSLATGGGKYEQYF.

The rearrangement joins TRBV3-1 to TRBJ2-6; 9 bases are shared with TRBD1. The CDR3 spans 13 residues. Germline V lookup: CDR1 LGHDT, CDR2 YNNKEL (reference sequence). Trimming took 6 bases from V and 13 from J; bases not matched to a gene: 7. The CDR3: CASRSDRGWVLTF. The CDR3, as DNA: TGTGCCAGCAGATCGGACAGGGGCTGGGTCCTGACTTTC.

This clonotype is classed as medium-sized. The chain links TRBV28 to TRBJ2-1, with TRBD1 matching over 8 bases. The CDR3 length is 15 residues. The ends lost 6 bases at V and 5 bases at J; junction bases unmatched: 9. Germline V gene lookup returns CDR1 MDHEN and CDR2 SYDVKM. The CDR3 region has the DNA TGTGCCAGCAGAGACTCAGGGGGCGCGGACAATGAGCAGTTCTTC. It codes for CASRDSGGADNEQFF.

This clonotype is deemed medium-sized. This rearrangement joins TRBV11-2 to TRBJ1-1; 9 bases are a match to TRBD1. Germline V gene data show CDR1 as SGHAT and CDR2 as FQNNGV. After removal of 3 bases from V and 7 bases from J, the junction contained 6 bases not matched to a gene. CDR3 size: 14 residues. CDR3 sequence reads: CASSFGQGRGEAFF. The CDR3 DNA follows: TGTGCCAGCAGCTTTGGACAGGGGAGGGGTGAAGCTTTCTTT. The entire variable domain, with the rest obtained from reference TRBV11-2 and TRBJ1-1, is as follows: EAGVAQSPRYKIIEKRQSVAFWCNPISGHATLYWYQQILGQGPKLLIQFQNNGVVDDSQLPKDRFSAERLKGVDSTLKIQPAKLEDSAVYLCASSFGQGRGEAFFGQGTRLTVV.

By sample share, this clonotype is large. Written as DNA, the CDR3 is TGTGCCAGCAGTCCGTCCCCGTGGGCGGTGAAGCCCCAGCATTTT. Protein sequence: CASSPSPWAVKPQHF. V gene TRBV12-3 or TRBV12-4 combines with J gene TRBJ1-5; D gene unclear. The CDR3 has 15 residues. Trimming shortened V by 5 bases and J by 8 bases, and 19 bases separated the two germline ends.

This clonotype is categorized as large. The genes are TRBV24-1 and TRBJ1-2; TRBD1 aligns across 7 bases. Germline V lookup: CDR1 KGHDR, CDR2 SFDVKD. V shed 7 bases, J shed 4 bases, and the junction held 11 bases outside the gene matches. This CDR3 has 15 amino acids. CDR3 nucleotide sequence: TGTGCCACCAGCGCCGCCTCAACAGGGGCCTATGGCTACACCTTC. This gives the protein CATSAASTGAYGYTF.

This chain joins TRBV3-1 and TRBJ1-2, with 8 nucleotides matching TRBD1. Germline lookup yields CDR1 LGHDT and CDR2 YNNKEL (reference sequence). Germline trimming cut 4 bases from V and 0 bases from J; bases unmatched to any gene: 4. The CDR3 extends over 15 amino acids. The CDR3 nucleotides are TGTGCCAGCAGCCTTCGGACAGGGCCTAACTATGGCTACACCTTC. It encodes CASSLRTGPNYGYTF. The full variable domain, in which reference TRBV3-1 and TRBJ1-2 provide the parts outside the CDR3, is DTAVSQTPKYLVTQMGNDKSIKCEQNLGHDTMYWYKQDSKKFLKIMFSYNNKELIINETVPNRFSPKSPDKAHLNLHINSLELGDSAVYFCASSLRTGPNYGYTFGSGTRLTVV.

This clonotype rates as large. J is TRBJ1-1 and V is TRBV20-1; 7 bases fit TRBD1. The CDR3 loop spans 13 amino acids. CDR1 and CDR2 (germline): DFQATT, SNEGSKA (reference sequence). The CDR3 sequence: CRVGRTGGREAFF. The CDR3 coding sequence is TGCAGGGTTGGACGGACAGGCGGACGTGAAGCTTTCTTT.

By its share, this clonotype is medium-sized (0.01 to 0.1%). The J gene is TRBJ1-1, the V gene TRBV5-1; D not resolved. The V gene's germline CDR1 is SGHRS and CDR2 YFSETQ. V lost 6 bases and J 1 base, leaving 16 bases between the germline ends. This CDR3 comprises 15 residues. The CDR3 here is CASTTLPSRNTEAFF. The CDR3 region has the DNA TGCGCCAGCACCACCCTACCCTCCAGGAACACTGAAGCTTTCTTT. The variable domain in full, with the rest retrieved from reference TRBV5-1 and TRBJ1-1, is KAGVTQTPRYLIKTRGQQVTLSCSPISGHRSVSWYQQTPGQGLQFLFEYFSETQRNKGNFPGRFSGRQFSNSRSEMNVSTLELGDSALYLCASTTLPSRNTEAFFGQGTRLTVV.

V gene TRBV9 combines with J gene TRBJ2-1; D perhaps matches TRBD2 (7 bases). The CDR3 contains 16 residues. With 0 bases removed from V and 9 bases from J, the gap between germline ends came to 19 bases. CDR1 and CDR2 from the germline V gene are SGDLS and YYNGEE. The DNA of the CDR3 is TGTGCCAGCAGCGTAGCGTGGGGGCCGGGGGGTGGTGAGCAGTTCTTC. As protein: CASSVAWGPGGGEQFF.

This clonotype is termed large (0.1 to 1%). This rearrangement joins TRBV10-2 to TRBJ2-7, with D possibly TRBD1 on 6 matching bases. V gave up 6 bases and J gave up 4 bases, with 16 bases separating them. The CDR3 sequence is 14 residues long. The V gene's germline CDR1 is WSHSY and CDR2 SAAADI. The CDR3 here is CASREAGVLYEQYF. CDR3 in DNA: TGCGCCAGCAGGGAAGCAGGGGTCCTTTACGAGCAGTACTTC.